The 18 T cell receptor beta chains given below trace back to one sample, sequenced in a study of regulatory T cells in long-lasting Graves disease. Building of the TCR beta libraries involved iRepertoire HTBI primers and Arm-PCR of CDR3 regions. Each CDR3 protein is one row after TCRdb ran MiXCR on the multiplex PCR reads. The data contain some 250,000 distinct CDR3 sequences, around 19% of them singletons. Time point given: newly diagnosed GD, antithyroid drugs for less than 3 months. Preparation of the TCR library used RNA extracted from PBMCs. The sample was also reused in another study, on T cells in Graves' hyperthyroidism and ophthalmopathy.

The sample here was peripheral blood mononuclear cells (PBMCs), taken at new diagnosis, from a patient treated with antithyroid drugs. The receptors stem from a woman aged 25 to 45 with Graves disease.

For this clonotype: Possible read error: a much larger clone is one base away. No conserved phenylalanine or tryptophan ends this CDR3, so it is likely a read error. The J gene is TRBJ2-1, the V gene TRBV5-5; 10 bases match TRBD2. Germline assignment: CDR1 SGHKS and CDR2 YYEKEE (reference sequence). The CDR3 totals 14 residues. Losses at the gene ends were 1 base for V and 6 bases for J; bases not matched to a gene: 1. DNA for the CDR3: TGTGCCAGCAGCTTGCAGCGGGGGGGCAATGAGCAGTTCGTC. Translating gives CASSLQRGGNEQFV.

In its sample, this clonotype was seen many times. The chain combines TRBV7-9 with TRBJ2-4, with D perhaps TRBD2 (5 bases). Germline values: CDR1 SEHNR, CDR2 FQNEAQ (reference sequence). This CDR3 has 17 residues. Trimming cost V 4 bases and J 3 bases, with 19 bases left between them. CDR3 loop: CASSYGPGDEGKNIQYF. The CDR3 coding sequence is TGTGCCAGCAGCTACGGGCCCGGGGATGAGGGCAAAAACATTCAGTACTTC.

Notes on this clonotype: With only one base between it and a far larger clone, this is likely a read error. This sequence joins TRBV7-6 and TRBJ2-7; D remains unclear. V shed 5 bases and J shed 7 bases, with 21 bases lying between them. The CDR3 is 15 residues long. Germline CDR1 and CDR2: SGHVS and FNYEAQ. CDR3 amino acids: CASSAPESSYNEQYF. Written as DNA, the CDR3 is TGTGCCAGCAGCGCGCCAGAGAGCTCCTACAATGAGCAGTACTTC.

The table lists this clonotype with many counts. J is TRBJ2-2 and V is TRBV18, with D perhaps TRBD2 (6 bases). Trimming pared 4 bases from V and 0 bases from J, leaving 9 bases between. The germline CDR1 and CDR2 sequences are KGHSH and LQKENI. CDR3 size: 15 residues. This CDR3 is CASSLGTPNTGELFF. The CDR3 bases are TGTGCCAGCTCACTCGGGACTCCGAACACCGGGGAGCTGTTTTTT.

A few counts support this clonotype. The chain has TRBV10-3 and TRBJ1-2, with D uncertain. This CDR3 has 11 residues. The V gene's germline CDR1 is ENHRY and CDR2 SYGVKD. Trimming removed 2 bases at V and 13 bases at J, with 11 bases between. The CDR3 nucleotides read TGTGCCATCAGTGAGCCGAGCCTGGTCACCTTC. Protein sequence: CAISEPSLVTF.

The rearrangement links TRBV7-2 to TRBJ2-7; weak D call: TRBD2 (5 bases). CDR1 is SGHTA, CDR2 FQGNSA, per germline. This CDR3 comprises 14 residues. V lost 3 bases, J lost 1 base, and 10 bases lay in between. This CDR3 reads CASSFGGWSYEQYF. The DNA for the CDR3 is TGTGCCAGCAGCTTTGGCGGGTGGTCCTACGAGCAGTACTTC.

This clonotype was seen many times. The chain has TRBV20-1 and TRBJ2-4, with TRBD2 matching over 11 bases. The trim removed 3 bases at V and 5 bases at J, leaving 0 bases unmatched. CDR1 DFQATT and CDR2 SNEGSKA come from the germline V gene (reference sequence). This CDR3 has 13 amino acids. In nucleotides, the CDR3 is TGCAGTGCTAGGACTAGCGGGGAAAACATTCAGTACTTC. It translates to CSARTSGENIQYF.

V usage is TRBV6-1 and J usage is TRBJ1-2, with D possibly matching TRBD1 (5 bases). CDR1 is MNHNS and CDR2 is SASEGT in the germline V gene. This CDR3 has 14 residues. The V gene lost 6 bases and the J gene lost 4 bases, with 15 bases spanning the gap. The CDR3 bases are TGTGCCAGCAGGCTGCGGGGGAGGGGCTATGGCTACACCTTC. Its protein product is CASRLRGRGYGYTF.

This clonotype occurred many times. CDR3 in amino acids: CASSLGVVAYEQYF. Here the CDR3 DNA reads TGTGCCAGCAGTTTAGGGGTCGTAGCCTACGAGCAGTACTTC. The chain recombines TRBV12-3 or TRBV12-4 with TRBJ2-7; D uncertain. Trimming removed 1 base from V and 2 bases from J, with 9 bases in between. This CDR3 comprises 14 residues.

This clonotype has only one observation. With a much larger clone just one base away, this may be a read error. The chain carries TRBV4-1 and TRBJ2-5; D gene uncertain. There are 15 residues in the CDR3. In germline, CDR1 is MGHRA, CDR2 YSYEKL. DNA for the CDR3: TGCGCCGGCAGTTACGACAACGGTGAACAAGAGACCCAGTACTTC. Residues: CAGSYDNGEQETQYF.

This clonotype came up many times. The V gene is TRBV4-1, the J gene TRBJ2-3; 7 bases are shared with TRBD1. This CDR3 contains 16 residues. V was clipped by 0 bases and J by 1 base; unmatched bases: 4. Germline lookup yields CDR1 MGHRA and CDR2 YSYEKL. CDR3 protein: CASSQEKGAGTDTQYF. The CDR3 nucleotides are TGCGCCAGCAGCCAAGAGAAGGGGGCTGGCACAGATACGCAGTATTTT.

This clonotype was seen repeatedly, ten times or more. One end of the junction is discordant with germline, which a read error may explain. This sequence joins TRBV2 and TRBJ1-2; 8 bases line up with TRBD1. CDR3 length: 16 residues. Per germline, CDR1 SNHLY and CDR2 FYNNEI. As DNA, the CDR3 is TGTGCCACCAGTGAACCCAGGGGGCGGCCTAACTATGGCTACACCTTC. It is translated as CATSEPRGRPNYGYTF.

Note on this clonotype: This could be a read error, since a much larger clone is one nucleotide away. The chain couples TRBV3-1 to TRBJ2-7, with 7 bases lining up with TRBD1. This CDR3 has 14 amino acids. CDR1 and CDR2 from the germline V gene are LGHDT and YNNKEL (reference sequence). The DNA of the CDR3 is TGTGCCAGCAGCGTCCGACAGGGCACCTACAAGCAGTACTTC. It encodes CASSVRQGTYKQYF.

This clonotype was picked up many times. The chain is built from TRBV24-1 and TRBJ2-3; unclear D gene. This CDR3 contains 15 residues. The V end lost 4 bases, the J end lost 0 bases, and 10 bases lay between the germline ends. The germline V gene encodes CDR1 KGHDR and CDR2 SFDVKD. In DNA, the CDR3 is TGTGCCACCAGTGACCAAGCCGGCAGCACAGATACGCAGTATTTT. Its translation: CATSDQAGSTDTQYF.

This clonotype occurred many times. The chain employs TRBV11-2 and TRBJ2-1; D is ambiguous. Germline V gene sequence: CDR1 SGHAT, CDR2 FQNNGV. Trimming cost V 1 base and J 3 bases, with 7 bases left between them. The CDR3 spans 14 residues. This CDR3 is CASSLGSIYNEQFF. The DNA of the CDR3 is TGTGCCAGCAGCTTAGGTAGCATCTACAATGAGCAGTTCTTC.

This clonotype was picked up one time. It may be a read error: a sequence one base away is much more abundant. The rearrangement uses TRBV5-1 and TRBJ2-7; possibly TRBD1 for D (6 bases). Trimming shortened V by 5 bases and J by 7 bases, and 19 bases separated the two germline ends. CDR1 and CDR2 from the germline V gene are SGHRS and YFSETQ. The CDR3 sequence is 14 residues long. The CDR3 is CASSISAGANEQYF. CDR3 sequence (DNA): TGCGCCAGCAGTATCTCCGCAGGGGCGAATGAGCAGTACTTC.

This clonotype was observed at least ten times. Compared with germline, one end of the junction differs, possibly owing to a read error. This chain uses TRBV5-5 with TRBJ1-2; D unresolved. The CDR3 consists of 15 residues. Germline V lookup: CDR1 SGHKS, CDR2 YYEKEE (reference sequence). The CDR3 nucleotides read TGCGCCAGCAGCTTGTTGTTCGCTCCTCGCTATGGCTACACCTTC. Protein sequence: CASSLLFAPRYGYTF. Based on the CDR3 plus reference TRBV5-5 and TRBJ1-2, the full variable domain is DAGVTQSPTHLIKTRGQQVTLRCSPISGHKSVSWYQQVLGQGPQFIFQYYEKEERGRGNFPDRFSARQFPNYSSELNVNALLLGDSALYLCASSLLFAPRYGYTFGSGTRLTVV.

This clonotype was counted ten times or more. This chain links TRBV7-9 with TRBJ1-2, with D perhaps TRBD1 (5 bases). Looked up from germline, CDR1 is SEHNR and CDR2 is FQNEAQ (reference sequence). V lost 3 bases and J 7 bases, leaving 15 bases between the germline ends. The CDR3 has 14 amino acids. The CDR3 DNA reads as TGTGCCAGCAGCTTCGGCGGGGGAGAGGGTGGCTACACCTTC. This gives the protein CASSFGGGEGGYTF. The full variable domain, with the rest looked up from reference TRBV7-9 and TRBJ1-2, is DTGVSQNPRHKITKRGQNVTFRCDPISEHNRLYWYRQTLGQGPEFLTYFQNEAQLEKSRLLSDRFSAERPKGSFSTLEIQRTEQGDSAMYLCASSFGGGEGGYTFGSGTRLTVV.